This is a list of T cell receptor beta chains from one sample in a study of cytomegalovirus exposure and HLA in healthy donors. Assay used: immunoSEQ multiplex PCR; TCRdb lists only in-frame clones, some missing. The sample holds over 130,000 clones, roughly 80% seen once. The sample taken for sequencing was PBMCs. The source of these receptors is a female donor in good health and CMV-seronegative. Each CDR3 is given with its conserved first and last residue. The D gene is left open where the match is weak. Part of the rows lack a size; the others show once, few, many or a class for expanded clones.

CDR3aa | CDR3nt | v_gene | abundance | d_gene | j_gene
CASSSGNTEAFF | TGTGCCAGCAGTTCAGGTAACACTGAAGCTTTCTTT | TRBV28 | . | . | TRBJ1-1
CASRILEERAEAFF | TGTGCCAGCAGAATCTTAGAGGAGAGGGCTGAAGCTTTCTTT | TRBV6-5 | . | . | TRBJ1-1
CSGINRGDTEAFF | TGCAGCGGTATAAACAGGGGAGACACTGAAGCTTTCTTT | TRBV29-1 | . | TRBD1 | TRBJ1-1
CASRSIPISAFADTQYF | TGTGCCAGCAGGAGCATTCCAATTAGCGCTTTTGCAGATACGCAGTATTTT | TRBV11-2 | once | . | TRBJ2-3
CASRVGADNQPQHF | TGTGCCAGCAGGGTAGGAGCGGATAATCAGCCCCAGCATTTT | TRBV6-1 | few | . | TRBJ1-5
CASSYSAAAGDYEQYF | TGTGCCAGCAGTTACTCGGCGGCGGCGGGAGATTATGAGCAGTACTTC | TRBV6-6 | . | TRBD2 | TRBJ2-7
CSVAGTGVYEQYF | TGCAGCGTCGCGGGGACAGGGGTGTACGAGCAGTACTTC | TRBV29-1 | . | TRBD1 | TRBJ2-7
CASSYSQGTGELFF | TGTGCCAGCAGTTACTCACAGGGCACCGGGGAGCTGTTTTTT | TRBV6-5 | . | . | TRBJ2-2
CASSPQGAKTEAFF | TGTGCCAGCAGCCCGCAGGGGGCTAAAACTGAAGCTTTCTTT | TRBV2 | . | TRBD1 | TRBJ1-1
CASSMDFRQGDGTEAFF | TGTGCCAGTAGTATGGATTTTAGGCAGGGGGACGGGACTGAAGCTTTCTTT | TRBV19 | . | TRBD1 | TRBJ1-1
CSVSGRVTTGELFF | TGCAGCGTTAGCGGGAGGGTTACCACCGGGGAGCTGTTTTTT | TRBV29-1 | . | TRBD2 | TRBJ2-2
CASREDRGRIQPQHF | TGTGCCAGCAGGGAGGACAGGGGGCGAATTCAGCCCCAGCATTTT | TRBV2 | . | TRBD1 | TRBJ1-5
CASSLVAGGQHTQYF | TGTGCCAGCAGCTTGGTAGCGGGAGGGCAACATACGCAGTATTTT | TRBV13 | . | TRBD2 | TRBJ2-3
CASSLGLAGADEQYF | TGTGCCAGTAGTTTGGGACTAGCGGGAGCTGACGAGCAGTACTTC | TRBV19 | . | TRBD2 | TRBJ2-7
CATSRGLHRDDGYTF | TGTGCCACCAGCAGAGGACTCCACAGGGATGATGGCTACACCTTC | TRBV15 | . | . | TRBJ1-2
CAWNPRTSGRQGTGELFF | TGTGCCTGGAACCCTCGGACTAGCGGGAGACAGGGCACCGGGGAGCTGTTTTTT | TRBV30 | . | TRBD2 | TRBJ2-2
CASSESVQETQYF | TGTGCCAGCAGTGAGTCAGTACAAGAGACCCAGTACTTC | TRBV2 | . | . | TRBJ2-5
CASSSGLAGGFF | TGTGCCAGCAGCTCGGGACTAGCGGGAGGGTTCTTC | TRBV5-6 | . | TRBD2 | TRBJ2-1
CASSIRWGQGQPQHF | TGTGCCAGTAGTATACGTTGGGGGCAAGGACAGCCCCAGCATTTT | TRBV19 | once | . | TRBJ1-5
CSAERSLDNEQFF | TGCAGCGCCGAGCGCAGCCTTGACAATGAGCAGTTCTTC | TRBV29-1 | . | . | TRBJ2-1
CASSVQVTNTEAFF | TGTGCCAGCTCAGTACAGGTCACGAACACTGAAGCTTTCTTT | TRBV18 | few | . | TRBJ1-1
CASSQPSGSYEQYF | TGTGCCAGCAGCCAACCGAGCGGGTCCTACGAGCAGTACTTC | TRBV4-2 | few | . | TRBJ2-7
CASSVNRDTEAFF | TGTGCCAGCAGTGTCAACAGGGATACTGAAGCTTTCTTT | TRBV6-4 | . | . | TRBJ1-1
CASSPPTGTTTPYEQYF | TGTGCCAGCAGCCCCCCAACCGGGACTACTACCCCCTACGAGCAGTACTTC | TRBV13 | . | TRBD2 | TRBJ2-7
CASEVLAGGSYNEQFF | TGTGCCAGCGAAGTACTAGCGGGAGGCTCCTACAATGAGCAGTTCTTC | TRBV2 | . | TRBD2 | TRBJ2-1
CASSYSERGNSEQFF | TGTGCCAGCAGTTACTCAGAAAGGGGCAATTCTGAGCAGTTCTTC | TRBV6-5 | once | . | TRBJ2-1
CASSLWGDGAGVADTQYF | TGTGCCAGCAGTTTATGGGGGGATGGCGCGGGAGTAGCAGATACGCAGTATTTT | TRBV28 | . | TRBD2 | TRBJ2-3
CASSLPLAEGIGTQYF | TGCGCCAGCAGCTTGCCGCTAGCGGAAGGTATCGGGACCCAGTACTTC | TRBV5-1 | . | TRBD2 | TRBJ2-5
CASSLSSTDTQYF | TGTGCCAGCAGTTTGTCTAGCACAGATACGCAGTATTTT | TRBV27 | . | . | TRBJ2-3
CASNDRPNEKLFF | TGTGCCAGCAACGACAGGCCTAATGAAAAACTGTTTTTT | TRBV6-1 | . | . | TRBJ1-4
CASSLARGMNTEAFF | TGTGCCAGCAGCTTAGCCAGAGGCATGAACACTGAAGCTTTCTTT | TRBV7-9 | . | . | TRBJ1-1
CAISEEGVQETQYF | TGTGCCATCAGTGAGGAGGGTGTGCAAGAGACCCAGTACTTC | TRBV10-3 | . | . | TRBJ2-5
CASSYPTSGRVYEQYF | TGTGCCAGCAGTTATCCTACTAGCGGGAGGGTCTACGAGCAGTACTTC | TRBV6-5 | . | TRBD2 | TRBJ2-7
CASSHSRDRAETQYF | TGTGCCAGCAGTCACTCCCGGGACAGGGCGGAGACCCAGTACTTC | TRBV6-5 | . | TRBD1 | TRBJ2-5
CASSQAPDYTYEQYF | TGTGCCAGCAGCCAAGCCCCGGACTACACGTACGAGCAGTACTTC | TRBV4-2 | . | . | TRBJ2-7
CASSLSGPGNTIYF | TGTGCCAGCAGCTTATCAGGCCCTGGAAACACCATATATTTT | TRBV5-4 | . | . | TRBJ1-3
CASSHGTVRDEQYF | TGCGCCAGCAGCCACGGGACTGTCCGGGACGAGCAGTACTTC | TRBV4-1 | once | . | TRBJ2-7
CASSVRTDREETQYF | TGCGCCAGCAGCGTTCGCACCGACAGGGAAGAGACCCAGTACTTC | TRBV5-1 | . | TRBD1 | TRBJ2-5
CASSVGQNAGELFF | TGCGCCAGCAGCGTCGGACAGAACGCCGGGGAGCTGTTTTTT | TRBV5-1 | . | . | TRBJ2-2
CASSQSKTSGSGETQYF | TGCGCCAGCAGCCAATCCAAGACTAGCGGGAGTGGGGAGACCCAGTACTTC | TRBV4-1 | . | TRBD2 | TRBJ2-5
CASSLLAGDVTDTQYF | TGTGCCAGCAGCTTATTAGCGGGAGATGTCACAGATACGCAGTATTTT | TRBV5-4 | . | TRBD2 | TRBJ2-3
CASSETGRDQPQHF | TGTGCCAGCAGTGAAACAGGGAGGGATCAGCCCCAGCATTTT | TRBV2 | . | . | TRBJ1-5
CASSPGLAAYEQYF | TGTGCCAGCAGCCCGGGACTAGCGGCCTACGAGCAGTACTTC | TRBV5-6 | . | TRBD2 | TRBJ2-7
CASSPTGVHQPQHF | TGCGCCAGCAGTCCCACAGGGGTCCATCAGCCCCAGCATTTT | TRBV10-1 | many | TRBD1 | TRBJ1-5
CATTPIPQETQYF | TGTGCGACAACCCCCATCCCGCAAGAGACCCAGTACTTC | TRBV28 | . | . | TRBJ2-5
CASRPTGGRYEQYF | TGTGCCAGCAGACCGACAGGGGGTCGATACGAGCAGTACTTC | TRBV2 | . | TRBD1 | TRBJ2-7
CASSQDRLTEAFF | TGTGCCAGCAGCCAAGACAGGCTCACTGAAGCTTTCTTT | TRBV6-6 | . | . | TRBJ1-1
CSVEVQTPANYGYTF | TGCAGCGTTGAAGTGCAGACACCCGCTAACTATGGCTACACCTTC | TRBV29-1 | . | . | TRBJ1-2
CASSDRVEKLFF | TGTGCCAGCAGTGACAGGGTTGAAAAACTGTTTTTT | TRBV2 | . | . | TRBJ1-4
CASSPDTYNEQFF | TGTGCCAGCTCACCCGACACTTACAATGAGCAGTTCTTC | TRBV18 | . | . | TRBJ2-1
CASSEFWGGAEGYTF | TGTGCCAGCAGTGAATTTTGGGGGGGCGCGGAAGGCTACACCTTC | TRBV25-1 | . | . | TRBJ1-2
CASSLQGGGQETQYF | TGTGCCAGCAGTTTGCAGGGGGGCGGTCAAGAGACCCAGTACTTC | TRBV6-1 | . | . | TRBJ2-5
CASSASGLTYEQYF | TGTGCCAGCAGTGCTAGCGGGTTAACCTACGAGCAGTACTTC | TRBV6-1 | . | TRBD2 | TRBJ2-7
CSVERTEPYEQYF | TGCAGCGTTGAAAGAACAGAACCCTACGAGCAGTACTTC | TRBV29-1 | . | . | TRBJ2-7